A selection of T cell receptor beta chains follows, all from one sample in a study of cytomegalovirus exposure and HLA in healthy donors. Sequencing used immunoSEQ multiplex PCR; TCRdb keeps in-frame clones, though not all of them. In the table there are some 140,000 clones, approximately 85% of which are singletons. Sequenced: PBMCs. These receptors were taken from a woman aged 50 to 60 in good health and CMV-seropositive. The CDR3 runs from the conserved cysteine through the conserved F or W. A D gene is named only where the DNA matches it firmly. Expanded clones are given a class, and other clones once, few, many or no size at all.

TRBJ2-1,-,TRBV5-1,TRBD2,CASSLRTSGSGTYNEQFF,TGCGCCAGCAGCCTCAGGACTAGCGGGAGTGGGACCTACAATGAGCAGTTCTTC
TRBJ2-7,-,TRBV2,TRBD2,CASSEASPGGGYEQYF,TGTGCCAGCAGTGAAGCCTCCCCTGGCGGGGGCTACGAGCAGTACTTC
TRBJ1-2,few,TRBV6-1,TRBD1,CASSVRTGFDGYTF,TGTGCCAGCAGTGTCCGGACAGGGTTCGATGGCTACACCTTC
TRBJ1-2,-,TRBV19,-,CASNVRGIYGYTF,TGTGCCAGTAACGTAAGGGGGATCTATGGCTACACCTTC
TRBJ2-1,-,TRBV28,-,CASSPPLPLSDLYSYNEQFF,TGTGCCAGCAGTCCGCCCCTCCCCCTCTCAGACTTATACTCCTACAATGAGCAGTTCTTC
TRBJ1-2,few,TRBV5-1,-,CASSLGQPGGYGYTF,TGCGCCAGCAGCTTGGGACAACCCGGGGGCTATGGCTACACCTTC
TRBJ2-2,-,TRBV18,-,CASMRENTGELFF,TGTGCCAGCATGCGGGAGAACACCGGGGAGCTGTTTTTT
TRBJ2-3,-,TRBV5-1,-,CASSLGLAEATQYF,TGCGCCAGCAGCTTGGGGCTAGCAGAAGCTACGCAGTATTTT
TRBJ2-1,-,TRBV2,TRBD2,CASSEGLAGDEQFF,TGTGCCAGCAGTGAGGGACTAGCGGGAGATGAGCAGTTCTTC
TRBJ1-1,-,TRBV7-3,-,CASSPGGAEAFF,TGTGCCAGCAGCCCGGGGGGGGCGGAAGCTTTCTTT
TRBJ2-1,-,TRBV6-5,TRBD2,CASSYSGLAYYNEQFF,TGTGCCAGCAGTTACTCAGGACTAGCTTACTACAATGAGCAGTTCTTC
TRBJ1-1,-,TRBV7-8,TRBD1,CASSLKGAMNTEAFF,TGTGCCAGCAGCTTAAAGGGGGCGATGAACACTGAAGCTTTCTTT
TRBJ2-3,-,TRBV6-6,TRBD1,CASSYAGQVNTDTQYF,TGTGCCAGCAGTTACGCGGGACAGGTAAACACAGATACGCAGTATTTT
TRBJ1-5,-,TRBV19,-,CASSKRNTVNQPQHF,TGTGCCAGTAGTAAAAGAAACACCGTCAATCAGCCCCAGCATTTT
TRBJ2-3,-,TRBV5-4,TRBD1,CASSPNRDRGTDTQYF,TGTGCCAGCAGCCCTAACCGGGACAGGGGCACAGATACGCAGTATTTT
TRBJ1-1,-,TRBV7-3,-,CASSSTASNTEAFF,TGTGCCAGCAGCTCGACAGCCTCGAACACTGAAGCTTTCTTT
TRBJ2-3,-,TRBV19,TRBD1,CASSTGTGGPRADTQYF,TGTGCCAGTTCAACCGGGACAGGGGGCCCAAGGGCAGATACGCAGTATTTT
TRBJ2-2,once,TRBV10-3,TRBD1,CAISKGTGNTGELFF,TGTGCCATCAGTAAGGGGACAGGGAACACCGGGGAGCTGTTTTTT
TRBJ2-3,once,TRBV2,TRBD2,CASKGQRESTDTQYF,TGTGCCTCCAAGGGGCAGCGGGAGAGCACAGATACGCAGTATTTT
TRBJ2-7,-,TRBV4-1,-,CASSQDRARVSYEQYF,TGCGCCAGCAGCCAAGATCGGGCGCGGGTCTCCTACGAGCAGTACTTC
TRBJ1-2,few,TRBV19,-,CASSRTGQNYGYTF,TGTGCCAGTAGCCGTACGGGACAAAACTATGGCTACACCTTC
TRBJ2-1,-,TRBV7-9,TRBD2,CASSPREANYNEQFF,TGTGCCAGCAGCCCGCGGGAGGCCAACTACAATGAGCAGTTCTTC
TRBJ2-3,-,TRBV7-2,TRBD2,CASSRTSGVRDTQYF,TGTGCCAGCAGCCGGACTAGCGGGGTTCGAGATACGCAGTATTTT
TRBJ2-3,-,TRBV7-9,-,CASSFIRGTDTQYF,TGTGCCAGCAGCTTTATCCGGGGGACAGATACGCAGTATTTT
TRBJ2-2,-,TRBV7-3,-,CASSLRSGELFF,TGTGCCAGCAGCTTACGGTCAGGGGAGCTGTTTTTT
TRBJ2-1,once,TRBV14,TRBD2,CASSRIAGRYNEQFF,TGTGCCAGCAGTCGCATAGCGGGAAGGTACAATGAGCAGTTCTTC
TRBJ2-7,few,TRBV6-5,-,CASSYGQSYEQYF,TGTGCCAGCAGTTACGGACAGTCCTACGAGCAGTACTTC
TRBJ2-1,once,TRBV6-6,-,CASSRLGANEQFF,TGTGCCAGCAGTCGACTAGGAGCCAATGAGCAGTTCTTC
TRBJ2-7,-,TRBV7-8,TRBD1,CASSLFNRGSSYEQYF,TGTGCCAGCAGCTTATTCAACAGGGGGAGCTCCTACGAGCAGTACTTC
TRBJ1-4,-,TRBV2,-,CASSDSREVPQEKLFF,TGTGCCAGCAGTGACTCTCGGGAGGTACCCCAAGAAAAACTGTTTTTT
TRBJ1-4,-,TRBV13,-,CASSSTGRSANEKLFF,TGTGCCAGCAGCTCCACAGGGAGATCGGCTAATGAAAAACTGTTTTTT
TRBJ1-5,-,TRBV9,TRBD1,CASSVGGGENQPQHF,TGTGCCAGCAGCGTAGGAGGGGGCGAGAATCAGCCCCAGCATTTT
TRBJ2-7,-,TRBV5-6,-,CASSLTGRIYEQYF,TGTGCCAGCAGCTTGACAGGCAGGATCTACGAGCAGTACTTC
TRBJ1-1,-,TRBV4-1,TRBD1,CASSRTGTVNTEAFF,TGCGCCAGCAGCAGGACCGGGACAGTGAACACTGAAGCTTTCTTT
TRBJ2-2,-,TRBV7-3,TRBD2,CASSATSGGYTGELFF,TGTGCCAGCAGCGCGACTAGCGGGGGCTACACCGGGGAGCTGTTTTTT
TRBJ2-2,-,TRBV2,-,CASSSRVANTGELFF,TGTGCCAGCAGTTCTCGTGTCGCGAACACCGGGGAGCTGTTTTTT
TRBJ1-2,once,TRBV11-1,-,CASSLSTGYGYTF,TGTGCCAGCAGCTTATCCACAGGCTATGGCTACACCTTC
TRBJ1-3,-,TRBV6-1,TRBD1,CASRLLDRENTIYF,TGTGCCAGCAGACTCTTGGACAGGGAAAACACCATATATTTT
TRBJ1-1,-,TRBV2,-,CAILGGGTEAFF,TGTGCCATCCTAGGGGGAGGGACTGAAGCTTTCTTT
TRBJ1-4,-,TRBV5-8,-,CASSFGRGANEKLFF,TGTGCCAGCAGCTTTGGACGGGGAGCTAATGAAAAACTGTTTTTT
TRBJ1-2,-,TRBV9,TRBD1,CASSGQDRGHYGYTF,TGTGCCAGCAGCGGACAGGACAGGGGGCACTATGGCTACACCTTC
TRBJ1-6,-,TRBV5-1,-,CASSLDGGVPLHF,TGCGCCAGCAGTTTGGACGGAGGGGTACCCCTCCACTTT
TRBJ1-2,few,TRBV4-3,TRBD1,CASSHLEGARGYTF,TGCGCCAGCAGCCATCTTGAGGGGGCGCGTGGCTACACCTTC
TRBJ1-6,-,TRBV30,TRBD1,CAWKRQGRNSPLHF,TGTGCCTGGAAACGACAGGGACGCAATTCACCCCTCCACTTT
TRBJ2-7,-,TRBV5-6,TRBD1,CASSWGQGNYEQYF,TGTGCCAGCAGCTGGGGACAGGGAAACTACGAGCAGTACTTC
TRBJ2-5,-,TRBV7-2,-,CASSLDRAQETQYF,TGTGCCAGCAGCTTAGACAGGGCCCAAGAGACCCAGTACTTC
TRBJ1-5,-,TRBV30,-,CAWRWPQGNQPQHF,TGTGCCTGGAGATGGCCCCAGGGCAATCAGCCCCAGCATTTT
TRBJ2-7,-,TRBV5-1,TRBD1,CASSLGPGQGSYEQYF,TGCGCCAGCAGCTTGGGCCCGGGACAGGGGTCCTACGAGCAGTACTTC
TRBJ2-7,-,TRBV18,-,CASSPGGTGEVNEQYF,TGTGCCAGCTCGCCCGGGGGCACAGGGGAGGTTAACGAGCAGTACTTC
TRBJ1-3,-,TRBV7-2,-,CASSLGRDSGNTIYF,TGTGCCAGCAGCTTAGGTAGAGACTCTGGAAACACCATATATTTT
TRBJ1-5,-,TRBV4-1,-,CASSHYRDSNQPQHF,TGCGCCAGCAGCCATTACAGGGATAGCAATCAGCCCCAGCATTTT
TRBJ1-2,-,TRBV6-6,-,CASSFGLSYGYTF,TGTGCCAGCAGTTTCGGACTGTCCTATGGCTACACCTTC
TRBJ2-5,-,TRBV5-1,TRBD1,CASGEQGTQETQYF,TGCGCCAGCGGAGAACAGGGGACCCAAGAGACCCAGTACTTC
TRBJ1-1,-,TRBV5-1,-,CASSLQGIVNTEAFF,TGCGCCAGCAGTCTTCAGGGCATCGTGAACACTGAAGCTTTCTTT
TRBJ2-1,-,TRBV4-2,TRBD2,CASSQEGRGLASKQFF,TGTGCCAGCAGCCAAGAGGGGAGGGGACTGGCCTCGAAGCAGTTCTTC
TRBJ2-1,-,TRBV25-1,-,CASSDRYNEQFF,TGTGCCAGCAGTGATCGCTACAATGAGCAGTTCTTC
TRBJ1-1,once,TRBV2,-,CASSPGNAFEAFF,TGTGCCAGCAGCCCAGGGAATGCCTTTGAAGCTTTCTTT
TRBJ2-3,-,TRBV14,TRBD1,CASSQVGTVEYF,TGTGCCAGCAGCCAAGTCGGGACAGTCGAGTATTTT
TRBJ1-4,-,TRBV10-2,TRBD1,CASSEPGTAGDEKLFF,TGCGCCAGCAGTGAGCCCGGGACAGCCGGGGATGAAAAACTGTTTTTT